This record concerns one T cell receptor beta chain sequence. Its antigen remains unidentified. The germline V gene encodes CDR1 ENHRY and CDR2 SYGVKD. This CDR3 is built from 13 residues. V lost 3 bases to trimming and J lost 8 bases, with 13 bases between them. This specimen belongs to a study of monozygotic twins with cystic fibrosis. On the study more broadly: With roughly 16 PCR cycles, barcoded libraries came from about 3.2 micrograms of fragmented DNA. General study findings and limits: In 13 of 16 pairs, V gene usage was closest to the co-twin's. Clonality was generally low (median about 0.01), higher in the most severe patients.

The table came from immunoSEQ multiplex PCR; TCRdb's copy has only in-frame clones and leaves some out. The sample shows approximately 36,000 clones, around nine tenths of them seen only once. The sample comprised blood. This clonotype was obtained from a boy under 10 years old with cystic fibrosis. This chain connects TRBV10-3 to TRBJ1-2; the D gene is possibly TRBD1 (5 bases). This CDR3 is CAISEAIGGGYTF. In nucleotides, the CDR3 is TGTGCCATCAGTGAAGCGATCGGGGGAGGCTACACCTTC.